This note documents a single TCR beta chain sequence. The entry originates in a study of cytotoxic CD8 clonotypes in ibrutinib-treated CLL. The wider study: When averaged across all of the samples, the counts came to 255,043 productive templates and some 93,000 productive rearrangements.

The V segment lost 5 bases and the J segment 2 bases; nucleotides outside the gene matches: 6. The CDR3 totals 15 residues. CDR1 and CDR2 from the germline V gene are LNHDA and SQIVND (reference sequence). Assay: immunoSEQ multiplex PCR; the TCRdb copy retains only in-frame clones and omits some. The sample shows around 70,000 clones, less than 95% of them seen only once. Material: PBMCs, obtained after 12 months of ibrutinib treatment. This clonotype was obtained from a human donor with chronic lymphocytic leukemia. V usage is TRBV19 and J usage is TRBJ2-7, with 10 nucleotides matching TRBD1. Here the CDR3 DNA reads TGTGCCAGTAGTTTGGGACAGGGGTTTCCCTACGAGCAGTACTTC. This encodes CASSLGQGFPYEQYF.